This T cell receptor beta chain was observed in a study of molecular identifiers for immune sequencing clone quantification. Broader study findings: Clones above 20 RNA copies held over 99% of effector molecules, under 1% in naive cells.

This CDR3 has 15 residues. The germline V and J ends were trimmed by 4 bases and 0 bases, with 11 bases remaining between them. The germline CDR1 and CDR2 sequences are PRHDT and FYEKMQ (reference sequence). The bulk TCR libraries were made with methods described before and with listed TCR primers. TCRdb fed the PCR reads into MiXCR, producing one record per CDR3 protein. This table holds around 320,000 distinct CDR3 sequences, roughly a quarter found once. As concerns this clonotype: Its target is unknown.

This clonotype was sampled from a human donor in good health. Some libraries in this study had Jurkat cell RNA spiked in. The sequenced sample consisted of naive CD8+ T cells from blood, with Jurkat cell RNA spiked in. As for subset: FACS-sorted CD8+CD4-CCR7+CD45RA+ naive T cells. The V call is TRBV13, the J call TRBJ2-3; a possible D gene is TRBD2 (5 bases). CDR3 coding DNA: TGTGCCAGCAGCTCAGGCGGGCAAAGCACAGATACGCAGTATTTT. It encodes CASSSGGQSTDTQYF.